A single sample is the source of the 26 T cell receptor beta chains below, sequenced in a study of cytomegalovirus exposure and HLA in healthy donors. The PCR made use of 60 Vbeta and 13 Jbeta primers. Assay: immunoSEQ multiplex PCR; the TCRdb copy retains only in-frame clones and omits some. The sample shows 150,000 to 200,000 clones, about 88% of them seen only once. Sequenced material: PBMCs. All receptors come from a girl under three years old in good health and CMV-seronegative.

CDR3 nucleotide sequence: TGTGCCAGCAGCCGAGGACTAGCGGGCTCCACAGATACGCAGTATTTT. Translation: CASSRGLAGSTDTQYF. The chain couples TRBV13 to TRBJ2-3; TRBD2 aligns across 11 bases. The V gene's germline CDR1 is PRHDT and CDR2 FYEKMQ (reference sequence). The CDR3 has 16 amino acids. V dropped 5 bases and J dropped 2; count of bases not matched to a gene: 6.

The V call is TRBV9, the J call TRBJ2-7, with 11 bases identical to TRBD1. The trim removed 5 bases at V and 8 bases at J, leaving 6 bases unmatched. The CDR3 runs to 13 residues. Looked up from germline, CDR1 is SGDLS and CDR2 is YYNGEE. The DNA for the CDR3 is TGTGCCAGCAGTGCTGGGACAGGGGGTAAGCAGTACTTC. Its protein product is CASSAGTGGKQYF.

This chain connects TRBV5-4 to TRBJ2-7, with 8 bases identical to TRBD1. V trimming: 5 bases; J trimming: 5 bases; junction bases outside the gene matches: 12. CDR1 and CDR2 (germline): SGHNT, YYREEE (reference sequence). CDR3 length: 15 amino acids. As DNA, the CDR3 is TGTGCCAGCAGATCGGGACAGGAGAATTCCCACGAGCAGTACTTC. It specifies CASRSGQENSHEQYF.

The chain carries TRBV6-6 and TRBJ2-7; D unresolved. The CDR3 covers 12 residues. CDR1 is MNHNY, CDR2 SVGAGI, per germline (reference sequence). Trimming took off 0 bases at V and 5 bases at J, with 5 bases between the two ends. This CDR3 reads CASSYSADEQYF. The CDR3 DNA follows: TGTGCCAGCAGTTACTCGGCGGACGAGCAGTACTTC.

V is TRBV7-6 and J is TRBJ2-3; tentative D call: TRBD2 (6 bases). This CDR3 spans 14 amino acids. Germline assignment: CDR1 SGHVS and CDR2 FNYEAQ. Trimming removed 3 bases from V and 4 bases from J, with 11 bases in between. CDR3 region: CASSFGRWADTQYF. The CDR3 DNA is TGTGCCAGCAGCTTCGGGAGATGGGCAGATACGCAGTATTTT.

CDR3 protein: CASSLLGGYMNTEAFF. CDR3 DNA sequence: TGTGCCAGCAGCTTATTAGGCGGTTACATGAACACTGAAGCTTTCTTT. The chain joins TRBV7-8 to TRBJ1-1, with D unclear. From germline, CDR1 is SGHVS and CDR2 FQNEAQ. Trimming removed 2 bases at V and 0 bases at J, with 13 bases between. CDR3 length equals 16 residues.

This clone was recorded once. V usage is TRBV5-1 and J usage is TRBJ2-3; 7 bases agree with TRBD2. The CDR3 extends over 14 amino acids. J lost 1 base, V lost 6 bases, and 5 bases had no gene match. CDR1 is SGHRS, CDR2 YFSETQ, per germline. The CDR3 coding sequence is TGCGCCAGCAATAAGCGGGGTGGCACAGATACGCAGTATTTT. Translated: CASNKRGGTDTQYF.

The chain joins TRBV9 to TRBJ1-2; D might be TRBD1 (5 bases). Germline loops: CDR1 SGDLS, CDR2 YYNGEE. Between the trimmed V and J ends, which lost 2 bases and 0 bases, there was a span of 5 bases. The CDR3 has 13 amino acids. The chain's CDR3 is CASSVRANYGYTF. The CDR3 DNA reads TGTGCCAGCAGCGTCAGGGCTAACTATGGCTACACCTTC.

In this sample, this clone turned up once. This chain connects TRBV7-2 to TRBJ2-7; no firm D call. CDR1 and CDR2 from the germline V gene are SGHTA and FQGNSA. The CDR3 contains 13 residues. V dropped 3 bases and J dropped 2 bases, with 8 bases sitting between them. CDR3 coding DNA: TGTGCCAGCAGCTTTAGTTCGCCCTACGAGCAGTACTTC. Protein product: CASSFSSPYEQYF. Filled out from reference TRBV7-2 and TRBJ2-7, the complete variable domain reads GAGVSQSPSNKVTEKGKDVELRCDPISGHTALYWYRQSLGQGLEFLIYFQGNSAPDKSGLPSDRFSAERTGGSVSTLTIQRTQQEDSAVYLCASSFSSPYEQYFGPGTRLTVT.

This clone was picked up a small number of times. The chain has TRBV6-5 and TRBJ1-2; D may be TRBD1 (5 bases). The CDR3 is made up of 14 amino acids. Germline-derived CDR1 and CDR2 are MNHEY and SVGAGI. V lost 7 bases and J 0 bases, leaving 12 bases between the germline ends. CDR3 DNA: TGTGCCAGCACTTTCGGGGGGGCTAACTATGGCTACACCTTC. It codes for CASTFGGANYGYTF.

J is TRBJ2-1 and V is TRBV7-2; TRBD2 matches at 11 bases. Per germline, CDR1 SGHTA and CDR2 FQGNSA. The CDR3 runs to 18 residues. V shed 1 base and J 6 bases; nucleotides not matched to a gene: 11. This chain's CDR3 is CASSLDISVTSGINEQFF. The CDR3 bases are TGTGCCAGCAGCTTAGATATATCGGTGACTAGCGGGATCAATGAGCAGTTCTTC. Filled out from reference TRBV7-2 and TRBJ2-1, the complete variable domain reads GAGVSQSPSNKVTEKGKDVELRCDPISGHTALYWYRQSLGQGLEFLIYFQGNSAPDKSGLPSDRFSAERTGGSVSTLTIQRTQQEDSAVYLCASSLDISVTSGINEQFFGPGTRLTVL.

This chain uses TRBV5-4 with TRBJ2-3; D perhaps matches TRBD1 (6 bases). Trimming pared 0 bases from V and 0 bases from J, leaving 8 bases between. Germline V gene lookup returns CDR1 SGHNT and CDR2 YYREEE (reference sequence). The CDR3 is 15 residues long. CDR3 residues: CASSLGQVSTDTQYF. The CDR3 DNA reads as TGTGCCAGCAGCTTGGGACAGGTTAGCACAGATACGCAGTATTTT.

The rearrangement links TRBV5-1 to TRBJ2-7, with 7 bases that match TRBD2. Germline CDR1 SGHRS, CDR2 YFSETQ. The junction had 10 bases not matched to a gene; V was cut back by 5 bases and J by 5 bases. This CDR3 has 14 amino acids. CDR3 nucleotides: TGCGCCAGCAGTCTGGCAGCGGGACGCGACGAGCAGTACTTC. Protein sequence: CASSLAAGRDEQYF.

This rearrangement joins TRBV11-2 to TRBJ2-7; unclear D gene. CDR1 SGHAT and CDR2 FQNNGV come from the germline V gene. V lost 1 base and J lost 3, with 10 bases in between. The CDR3 has 14 amino acids. The CDR3 bases are TGTGCCAGCAGCTTAGGGGCAGTCGGCTACGAGCAGTACTTC. Its protein product is CASSLGAVGYEQYF.

The CDR3 region has the DNA TGTGCCAGCAGCTGGCCGGGACACAAAGAGACCCAGTACTTC. Its protein is CASSWPGHKETQYF. The genes are TRBV5-8 and TRBJ2-5, with D tentatively TRBD1 (6 bases). Between the trimmed V and J ends, which lost 3 bases and 3 bases, there was a span of 12 bases. CDR3 length: 14 amino acids. Germline assignment: CDR1 SGHTS and CDR2 YDEGEE.

The chain joins TRBV9 to TRBJ1-3; D remains ambiguous. Looked up from germline, CDR1 is SGDLS and CDR2 is YYNGEE. Between the trimmed V and J ends, which lost 2 bases and 0 bases, there was a span of 6 bases. The CDR3 covers 14 residues. The CDR3 region is CASSVSSSGNTIYF. CDR3 coding DNA: TGTGCCAGCAGCGTCTCCAGCTCTGGAAACACCATATATTTT.

This clone was detected only a few times. This rearrangement joins TRBV11-2 to TRBJ1-1, with D unclear. CDR1 and CDR2 (germline): SGHAT, FQNNGV. This CDR3 has 12 residues. The V end was cut by 5 bases, the J end by 6 bases, with 10 bases between. CDR3 in amino acids: CASSHTVPEAFF. The DNA of the CDR3 is TGTGCCAGCAGCCACACCGTCCCTGAAGCTTTCTTT.

This chain uses TRBV5-1 with TRBJ2-3, with D possibly TRBD2 on 7 matching bases. The V end was cut by 5 bases, the J end by 4 bases, with 11 bases between. From germline, CDR1 is SGHRS and CDR2 YFSETQ. CDR3 length equals 13 residues. The CDR3 bases are TGCGCCAGCAGTGGGGGGGCCGCAGATACGCAGTATTTT. It encodes CASSGGAADTQYF.

The V call is TRBV4-1, the J call TRBJ1-5; 7 bases map to TRBD1. J was trimmed by 3 bases and V by 8 bases; bases with no gene match: 4. The CDR3 consists of 13 residues. The V gene's germline CDR1 is MGHRA and CDR2 YSYEKL. This CDR3 is CASGGQYNQPQHF. The CDR3, as DNA: TGCGCCAGCGGGGGACAGTACAATCAGCCCCAGCATTTT.

A single count supports this clone. The J gene is TRBJ2-7, the V gene TRBV7-6, with 8 bases aligning to TRBD2. CDR1 and CDR2 (germline): SGHVS, FNYEAQ. This CDR3 spans 16 amino acids. Losses at the gene ends were 4 bases for V and 2 bases for J; bases not matched to a gene: 10. Here the CDR3 reads CASSSGGAAGAYEQYF. The CDR3 DNA sequence: TGTGCCAGCAGCTCCGGAGGGGCAGCGGGGGCCTACGAGCAGTACTTC.

The chain combines TRBV19 with TRBJ1-6; perhaps TRBD1 as D (5 bases). This CDR3 contains 16 residues. V dropped 4 bases and J dropped 7 bases, with 17 bases sitting between them. The germline gives CDR1 LNHDA, CDR2 SQIVND (reference sequence). Here the CDR3 reads CASSTGRRVRNSPLHF. CDR3 bases: TGTGCCAGTAGTACAGGCCGCAGGGTCAGGAATTCACCCCTCCACTTT.

The rearrangement joins TRBV5-5 to TRBJ2-2, with TRBD2 as a possible D gene (6 bases). With 0 bases removed from V and 1 base from J, the gap between germline ends came to 7 bases. Germline loops: CDR1 SGHKS, CDR2 YYEKEE (reference sequence). CDR3 length: 15 amino acids. The CDR3 spells CASSLGGGNTGELFF. The CDR3 bases are TGTGCCAGCAGCTTGGGGGGAGGGAACACCGGGGAGCTGTTTTTT.

The rearrangement links TRBV30 to TRBJ2-2; tentative D call: TRBD1 (5 bases). CDR3 length: 14 amino acids. Germline-derived CDR1 and CDR2 are GTSNPN and SVGIG (reference sequence). The ends were cut back, 4 bases at V and 1 base at J, with 10 bases in the middle. In DNA form, the CDR3 reads TGTGCCTGGAAGGGGTATTGGAACACCGGGGAGCTGTTTTTT. It encodes CAWKGYWNTGELFF.

The chain is built from TRBV5-8 and TRBJ2-1; TRBD2 matches at 11 bases. Germline CDR1 and CDR2: SGHTS and YDEGEE. CDR3 length equals 15 residues. Trimming cost V 4 bases and J 6 bases; bases outside gene matches: 6. In DNA form, the CDR3 reads TGTGCCAGCAGCCTTACTAGCGGGAGAATCAATGAGCAGTTCTTC. Encoded protein: CASSLTSGRINEQFF.

The chain's CDR3 is CASSYMAGEQYF. In nucleotides, the CDR3 is TGTGCCAGCAGTTACATGGCAGGGGAGCAGTATTTT. This chain joins TRBV6-6 and TRBJ2-3, with D possibly matching TRBD1 (6 bases). The CDR3 runs to 12 residues. CDR1 and CDR2 from the germline V gene are MNHNY and SVGAGI (reference sequence). With 2 bases removed from V and 11 bases from J, the gap between germline ends came to 11 bases.

The chain joins TRBV9 to TRBJ2-7; D possibly corresponds to TRBD2 (6 bases). Trimming pared 3 bases from V and 3 bases from J, leaving 22 bases between. Per the germline V gene, CDR1 is SGDLS and CDR2 is YYNGEE. The CDR3 extends over 17 amino acids. CDR3 in amino acids: CASSAAKTQRVDYEQYF. CDR3 coding DNA: TGTGCCAGCAGCGCCGCGAAAACACAGCGGGTAGACTACGAGCAGTACTTC.